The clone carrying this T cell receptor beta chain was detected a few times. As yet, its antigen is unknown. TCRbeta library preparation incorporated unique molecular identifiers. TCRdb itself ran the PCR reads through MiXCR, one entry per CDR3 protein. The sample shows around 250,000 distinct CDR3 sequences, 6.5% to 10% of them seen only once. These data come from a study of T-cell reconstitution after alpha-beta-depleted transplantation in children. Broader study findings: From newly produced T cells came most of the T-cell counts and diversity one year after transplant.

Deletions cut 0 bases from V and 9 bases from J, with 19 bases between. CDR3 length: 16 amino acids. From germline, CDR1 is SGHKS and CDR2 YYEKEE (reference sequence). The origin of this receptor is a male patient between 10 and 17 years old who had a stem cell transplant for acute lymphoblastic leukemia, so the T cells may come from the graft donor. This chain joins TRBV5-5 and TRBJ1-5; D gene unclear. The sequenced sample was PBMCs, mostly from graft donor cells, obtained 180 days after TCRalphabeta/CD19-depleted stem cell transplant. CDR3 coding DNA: TGTGCCAGCAGCTTGGGGATGGTCCCCTGGTTAGGGCCCCAGCATTTT. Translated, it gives CASSLGMVPWLGPQHF. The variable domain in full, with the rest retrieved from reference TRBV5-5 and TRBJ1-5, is DAGVTQSPTHLIKTRGQQVTLRCSPISGHKSVSWYQQVLGQGPQFIFQYYEKEERGRGNFPDRFSARQFPNYSSELNVNALLLGDSALYLCASSLGMVPWLGPQHFGDGTRLSIL.